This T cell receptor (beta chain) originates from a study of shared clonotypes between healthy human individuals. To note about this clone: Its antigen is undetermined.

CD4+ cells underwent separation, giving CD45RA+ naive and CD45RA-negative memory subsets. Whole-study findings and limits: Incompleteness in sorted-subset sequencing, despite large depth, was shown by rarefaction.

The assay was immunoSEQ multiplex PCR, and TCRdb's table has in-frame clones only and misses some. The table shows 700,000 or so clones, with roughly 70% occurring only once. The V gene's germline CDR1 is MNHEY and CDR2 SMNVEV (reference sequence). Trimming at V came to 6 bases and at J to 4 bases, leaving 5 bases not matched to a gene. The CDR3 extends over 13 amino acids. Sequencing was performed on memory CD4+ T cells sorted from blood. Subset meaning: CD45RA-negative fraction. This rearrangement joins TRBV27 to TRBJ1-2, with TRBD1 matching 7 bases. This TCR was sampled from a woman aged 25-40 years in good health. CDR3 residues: CASRRQGAYGYTF. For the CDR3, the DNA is TGTGCCAGCAGAAGACAGGGCGCCTATGGCTACACCTTC.